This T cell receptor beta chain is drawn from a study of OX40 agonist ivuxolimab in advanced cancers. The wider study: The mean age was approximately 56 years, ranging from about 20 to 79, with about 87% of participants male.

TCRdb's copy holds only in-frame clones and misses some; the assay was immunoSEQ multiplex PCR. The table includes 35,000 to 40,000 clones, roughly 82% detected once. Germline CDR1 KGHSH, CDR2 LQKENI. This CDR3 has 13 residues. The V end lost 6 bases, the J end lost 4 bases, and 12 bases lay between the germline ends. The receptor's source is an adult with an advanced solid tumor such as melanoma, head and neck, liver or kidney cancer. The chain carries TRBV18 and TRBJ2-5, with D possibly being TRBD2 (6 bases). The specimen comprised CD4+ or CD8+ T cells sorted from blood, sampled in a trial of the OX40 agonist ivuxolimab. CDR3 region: CASSHGGPETQYF. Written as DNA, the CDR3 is TGTGCCAGCTCTCACGGGGGACCAGAGACCCAGTACTTC.